One and the same sample provided the 25 T cell receptor beta chains below, sequenced in a study of T cells in Graves' hyperthyroidism and ophthalmopathy. TCR beta CDR3 sequences were amplified from RNA transcripts. The HTBI set primed first-round TCR CDR3 RT-PCR. A single record per CDR3 protein comes from TCRdb applying MiXCR to the multiplex PCR reads. The sample has 250,000 to 400,000 distinct CDR3 sequences; roughly 13% are singletons. Sequencing used blood. These receptors were taken from a woman in her thirties or forties with Graves' ophthalmopathy.

This clonotype showed up many times. The CDR3 DNA reads as TGTGCCAGCAGTGAAGCGCCCCGACTAGCGGGACTTTACTTC. This encodes CASSEAPRLAGLYF. This chain joins TRBV2 and TRBJ2-5; 11 bases map to TRBD2. V lost 0 bases and J lost 14; bases outside the gene matches: 8. The CDR3 covers 14 residues. Looked up from germline, CDR1 is SNHLY and CDR2 is FYNNEI.

This clonotype turned up a few times. The chain couples TRBV18 to TRBJ2-5; D is unresolved. The CDR3 extends over 14 amino acids. CDR1 KGHSH and CDR2 LQKENI come from the germline V gene. V was clipped by 0 bases and J by 7 bases, with 12 bases between them. CDR3 amino acids: CASSPPAAAGTQYF. DNA of the CDR3: TGTGCCAGCTCACCACCGGCAGCCGCTGGGACCCAGTACTTC.

This clonotype was seen a handful of times. The chain has TRBV20-1 and TRBJ2-4; D remains ambiguous. CDR3 length: 12 residues. V lost 1 base and J lost 7, with 8 bases in between. Germline loops: CDR1 DFQATT, CDR2 SNEGSKA (reference sequence). CDR3 amino acids: CSARGKGNIQYF. The CDR3 coding sequence is TGCAGTGCTAGAGGTAAAGGGAACATTCAGTACTTC.

Comments on this clonotype: Just one base apart from a much larger clone, this may be a read error. The chain is built from TRBV7-2 and TRBJ2-1; D gene unclear. The germline V gene encodes CDR1 SGHTA and CDR2 FQGNSA. CDR3 length equals 12 residues. The CDR3 region is CASSLIYKEQFF. DNA of the CDR3: TGTGCCAGCAGCTTAATATACAAAGAGCAGTTCTTC.

The chain links TRBV20-1 to TRBJ1-5; tentative D call: TRBD1 (6 bases). The germline V gene has CDR1 DFQATT and CDR2 SNEGSKA (reference sequence). The CDR3 is 17 residues long. Trimming left V 0 bases short and J 0 bases short, with 15 bases between. CDR3 region: CSARDYRVENSNQPQHF. The CDR3 DNA reads TGCAGTGCTAGAGACTACAGGGTCGAAAATAGCAATCAGCCCCAGCATTTT.

This clonotype was recorded at least ten times. The V gene is TRBV7-9, the J gene TRBJ2-1; 8 bases fit TRBD2. This CDR3 is 16 amino acids long. With 5 bases clipped from V and 4 bases from J, the junction kept 10 bases outside the gene matches. Per the germline V gene, CDR1 is SEHNR and CDR2 is FQNEAQ (reference sequence). In DNA, the CDR3 is TGTGCCAGCAGCACCATAGCGGGGCGCAGTTACAATGAGCAGTTCTTC. It encodes CASSTIAGRSYNEQFF.

This clonotype was detected ten times or more. This rearrangement joins TRBV11-2 to TRBJ1-1; no firm D call. CDR3 length equals 16 residues. The V and J ends lost 1 base and 5 bases respectively, with 17 bases between them. Germline CDR1 and CDR2: SGHAT and FQNNGV. The DNA of the CDR3 is TGTGCCAGCAGCTTAGCGACTTGGGAGGCAGAAACTGAAGCTTTCTTT. It translates to CASSLATWEAETEAFF.

This clonotype was seen only a few times. A much larger clone lies one base from this, so it may be a read error. The V call is TRBV12-3 or TRBV12-4, the J call TRBJ1-4; D might be TRBD1 (6 bases). There are 13 residues in the CDR3. The CDR3 is CASSSGVYEKLSF. Here the CDR3 DNA reads TGTGCCAGCAGTTCAGGGGTTTACGAAAAACTGTCTTTT.

This clonotype was detected only a few times. The gene calls are TRBV7-8 and TRBJ2-2; D ambiguous. The CDR3 loop spans 15 amino acids. Germline V gene data show CDR1 as SGHVS and CDR2 as FQNEAQ. V was shortened by 6 bases and J by 6 bases, with 17 bases between the two germline ends. The DNA for the CDR3 is TGTGCCAGCAGTCGACGGTCCGGGTTTTCCGGGGAGCTGTTTTTT. This translates into CASSRRSGFSGELFF.

The rearrangement joins TRBV30 to TRBJ1-6; no reliable D call. Looked up from germline, CDR1 is GTSNPN and CDR2 is SVGIG (reference sequence). With 2 bases removed from V and 2 bases from J, the gap between germline ends came to 10 bases. CDR3 length equals 15 residues. CDR3 coding DNA: TGTGCCTGGAGTTTGGGGAGAGCCTATAATTCACCCCTCCACTTT. This encodes CAWSLGRAYNSPLHF.

This clonotype has a count of ten or more. This chain uses TRBV20-1 with TRBJ2-3; no reliable D call. Trimming left V 3 bases short and J 2 bases short, with 9 bases between. This CDR3 has 13 residues. Germline loops: CDR1 DFQATT, CDR2 SNEGSKA (reference sequence). The CDR3 sequence is CSASSGFTDTQYF. CDR3 bases: TGCAGTGCTAGCTCGGGCTTCACAGATACGCAGTATTTT.

This clonotype was found a few times. The CDR3 spells CASGLVGLSGAFF. CDR3 in DNA: TGTGCTAGTGGTTTGGTGGGACTATCTGGTGCTTTCTTT. V is TRBV12-5 and J is TRBJ1-1; D is perhaps TRBD1 (5 bases). Germline V gives CDR1 LGHNT, CDR2 FRNRAP. The V end was cut by 0 bases, the J end by 11 bases, with 13 bases between. The CDR3 contains 13 residues. The full variable domain, in which reference TRBV12-5 and TRBJ1-1 provide the parts outside the CDR3, is DARVTQTPRHKVTEMGQEVTMRCQPILGHNTVFWYRQTMMQGLELLAYFRNRAPLDDSGMPKDRFSAEMPDATLATLKIQPSEPRDSAVYFCASGLVGLSGAFFGQGTRLTVV.

The chain recombines TRBV28 with TRBJ2-2; TRBD1 aligns across 8 bases. After removal of 11 bases from V and 11 bases from J, the junction contained 16 bases not matched to a gene. There are 14 residues in the CDR3. Germline V lookup: CDR1 MDHEN, CDR2 SYDVKM. The CDR3 DNA sequence: TGTGCCGGTTCGCAGGGGGCAGCCCCAAAAGAGCTGTTTTTT. Residues: CAGSQGAAPKELFF.

This clonotype was found a few times. The chain couples TRBV28 to TRBJ2-1; 10 nucleotides agree with TRBD1. Germline V gives CDR1 MDHEN, CDR2 SYDVKM. The junction had 5 bases not matched to a gene; V was cut back by 2 bases and J by 4 bases. This CDR3 has 16 residues. The CDR3 DNA reads as TGTGCCAGCAGTTTACCGGGACAGGGGTCTTACAATGAGCAGTTCTTC. Translated: CASSLPGQGSYNEQFF.

This clonotype was observed many times. V usage is TRBV6-1 and J usage is TRBJ2-7; TRBD2 agrees at 9 bases. The CDR3 loop spans 15 amino acids. Germline values: CDR1 MNHNS, CDR2 SASEGT. The ends lost 4 bases at V and 0 bases at J; junction bases unmatched: 4. CDR3 coding DNA: TGTGCCAGCAGTGGTAGTAGCGGGAGCTCCTACGAGCAGTACTTC. It translates to CASSGSSGSSYEQYF.

This clonotype has a count of ten or more. The genes are TRBV27 and TRBJ1-1; D is perhaps TRBD1 (6 bases). The germline V and J ends were trimmed by 2 bases and 0 bases, with 22 bases remaining between them. The length of the CDR3 is 19 residues. Germline loops: CDR1 MNHEY, CDR2 SMNVEV (reference sequence). The DNA of the CDR3 is TGTGCCAGCAGTTTAAACCGGCTCTTGGGGGCCACCATGAACACTGAAGCTTTCTTT. This gives the protein CASSLNRLLGATMNTEAFF.

The sample holds many counts of this clonotype. The CDR3 DNA reads as TGTGCCAGCAGTTACCGGGACAACTCCTACAATGAGCAGTTCTTC. Translating gives CASSYRDNSYNEQFF. The J gene is TRBJ2-1, the V gene TRBV6-2 or TRBV6-3; D is possibly TRBD1 (6 bases). Trimming took off 2 bases at V and 0 bases at J, with 8 bases between the two ends. Germline V gene lookup returns CDR1 MNHEY and CDR2 SVGEGT. The CDR3 length is 15 residues.

V and J are TRBV5-1 and TRBJ2-3; the D is unclear. V shed 2 bases and J shed 5 bases, with 6 bases lying between them. Per the germline V gene, CDR1 is SGHRS and CDR2 is YFSETQ. The CDR3 length is 12 residues. The chain's CDR3 is CASSFTLDTQYF. CDR3 in DNA: TGCGCCAGCAGCTTTACCTTAGATACGCAGTATTTT.

The table lists this clonotype with many counts. The chain links TRBV20-1 to TRBJ2-7, with 9 bases identical to TRBD1. The J segment lost 2 bases and the V segment lost 3 bases, leaving 5 bases of the junction unmatched. Germline V CDR1 and CDR2: DFQATT, SNEGSKA (reference sequence). CDR3 length equals 14 residues. CDR3 protein: CSASGQGFTYEQYF. The CDR3 DNA is TGCAGTGCTAGCGGACAGGGGTTCACCTACGAGCAGTACTTC.

This clonotype was seen many times. The chain uses TRBV6-2 or TRBV6-3 and TRBJ1-5; no clear D gene. Germline V CDR1 and CDR2: MNHEY, SVGEGT. Trimming took off 6 bases at V and 6 bases at J, with 12 bases between the two ends. This CDR3 is built from 13 residues. The CDR3 sequence: CASSNGGVQPQHF. The DNA for the CDR3 is TGTGCCAGCAGCAATGGAGGTGTTCAGCCCCAGCATTTT.

This chain connects TRBV15 to TRBJ1-5; a possible D gene is TRBD1 (6 bases). CDR1 is LNHNV and CDR2 is YYDKDF in the germline V gene (reference sequence). The CDR3 length is 14 residues. V lost 5 bases, J lost 9 bases, and 17 bases lay in between. Written as DNA, the CDR3 is TGTGCCACCAGCCAACTGACAGGCGTCTCGCCCCAGCATTTT. Translated, it gives CATSQLTGVSPQHF.

This clonotype appeared many times. The chain combines TRBV6-1 with TRBJ2-1; a weak D match, TRBD2 (7 bases). CDR1 MNHNS and CDR2 SASEGT come from the germline V gene. The V end lost 6 bases, the J end lost 6 bases, and 27 bases lay between the germline ends. This CDR3 contains 18 residues. Written as DNA, the CDR3 is TGTGCCAGCAGCGCCTCGGGGGGCGGGGACCCTTGGCGCAATGAGCAGTTCTTC. It yields the protein CASSASGGGDPWRNEQFF.

This clonotype was observed many times. The gene calls are TRBV7-8 and TRBJ1-1; D perhaps matches TRBD1 (5 bases). Germline CDR1 SGHVS, CDR2 FQNEAQ. V gave up 3 bases and J gave up 7 bases, with 15 bases separating them. The CDR3 spans 14 residues. Written as DNA, the CDR3 is TGTGCCAGCAGCTTTAAGTCCCAGGGCGTTGAAGCTTTCTTT. It translates to CASSFKSQGVEAFF.

In its sample, this clonotype was seen many times. CDR3 nucleotides: TGTGCCAGCAGATTGGCTAGCGGATCCACAGATACGCAGTATTTT. Translated: CASRLASGSTDTQYF. This sequence joins TRBV2 and TRBJ2-3; TRBD2 matches 7 bases. V shed 6 bases, J shed 2 bases, and the junction held 8 bases outside the gene matches. This CDR3 is built from 15 residues. CDR1 and CDR2 from the germline V gene are SNHLY and FYNNEI.

There are many counts of this clonotype. V is TRBV2 and J is TRBJ2-3, with a tentative D call TRBD2 (6 bases). Germline values: CDR1 SNHLY, CDR2 FYNNEI. Trimming took off 5 bases at V and 0 bases at J, with 9 bases between the two ends. The CDR3 has 14 residues. CDR3 sequence: CASSRGTSTDTQYF. The CDR3 nucleotides are TGTGCCAGCAGTCGGGGGACTAGCACAGATACGCAGTATTTT.